The clone carrying this TCR beta chain was recorded a few times. Its target is unknown. This sample was taken from a study of T-cell reconstitution after alpha-beta-depleted transplantation in children. Study-wide points: Several patients had high TCRbeta diversity at day 60; it came from surviving recipient T cells and thymic progenitors. There were reportedly several hundred expanded graft clones from which alpha-beta T cells came about two months after transplant. Counts and diversity of T cells one year after transplant came mostly from newly produced T cells.

Library preparation (for TCRbeta) was performed with unique molecular identifiers. TCRdb processed the PCR reads anew with MiXCR; each CDR3 protein has one entry. The table has 500,000 or so distinct CDR3 sequences, more than 9.5% seen once. Germline V gives CDR1 SGHAT, CDR2 FQNNGV. V trimming: 4 bases; J trimming: 2 bases; junction bases outside the gene matches: 2. This CDR3 is 13 amino acids long. This sequence originates from a female patient aged 2-9 years who had a stem cell transplant for aplastic anemia, so the T cells may come from the graft donor. The gene calls are TRBV11-2 and TRBJ2-7; 7 positions match TRBD1. The sample in question was PBMCs, mostly from graft donor cells, obtained 180 days after TCRalphabeta/CD19-depleted stem cell transplant. Here the CDR3 reads CASSWTGPYEQYF. The CDR3 DNA reads as TGTGCCAGCAGCTGGACAGGACCCTACGAGCAGTACTTC.